The rows below give T cell receptor beta chains drawn from one sample of a study of cytomegalovirus exposure and HLA in healthy donors. Repertoires were generated with immunoSEQ multiplex PCR, while TCRdb's copy carries only in-frame clones and drops some. Of roughly 130,000 clones in the sample, just under 80% are singletons; the top ten hold about 1.8%. Sequenced sample: PBMCs. These receptors were collected from a woman aged 40 to 49 in good health and CMV-seronegative. Each CDR3 is given with its conserved first and last residue. Clone sizes are given selectively: once, few, many, or a class where the clone is expanded.

V	J	size	CDR3
TRBV28	TRBJ2-7	few	CASSMGRSYEQYF
TRBV28	TRBJ1-1	.	CASSFFVTAGNTEAFF
TRBV7-9	TRBJ2-1	.	CSSSLPLSEAHNEQFF
TRBV6-1	TRBJ2-7	.	CASRATSSHEQYF
TRBV5-1	TRBJ2-7	.	CASSLGVSYEQYF
TRBV9	TRBJ1-5	.	CASSAGQQSNQPQHF
TRBV28	TRBJ2-3	.	CASSLGLAGGWGTQYF
TRBV6-5	TRBJ1-2	.	CASSYSANEGYGYTF
TRBV28	TRBJ2-6	.	CASSLSLPRQGASGANVLTF
TRBV28	TRBJ2-5	.	CASSEDRGWETQYF
TRBV9	TRBJ2-1	.	CASSAPGWTSGNEQFF
TRBV2	TRBJ1-2	.	CASSQDFNYGYTF
TRBV27	TRBJ2-3	.	CASSGSGTSSSWYF
TRBV7-6	TRBJ2-7	.	CASSPGTADYEQYF
TRBV6-6	TRBJ2-7	once	CASVERGGYEQYF
TRBV10-3	TRBJ1-1	.	CATSPNTEAFF
TRBV27	TRBJ2-7	.	CASSGQEEYEQYF
TRBV15	TRBJ1-4	.	CATSLGGADEKLFF
TRBV5-6	TRBJ2-7	.	CASSLLGRHPYEQYF
TRBV5-1	TRBJ2-4	few	CASSSLGQGVPNSQYF
TRBV7-6	TRBJ1-1	.	CASSSLGVNTEAFF
TRBV5-1	TRBJ2-3	.	CASSPGESTDTQYF
TRBV18	TRBJ2-1	few	CASSPRDRGPYNEQFF
TRBV28	TRBJ1-1	.	CASSSPSSGYTEAFF
TRBV28	TRBJ2-5	.	CASTLSGGGKTQYF
TRBV5-1	TRBJ2-7	.	CASSFSEGYEQYF
TRBV2	TRBJ2-7	.	CASSQDSSEQYF
TRBV2	TRBJ2-2	.	CASKRQGGGELFF
TRBV28	TRBJ1-3	few	CASSAPGGGSGNTIYF
TRBV21-1	TRBJ2-1	few	CASSNPSGGGHEQFF
TRBV2	TRBJ2-3	.	CASREGGDTQYF
TRBV27	TRBJ1-3	.	CASTQSSPSSGNTIYF
TRBV28	TRBJ2-1	.	CASSLDLLAGEDNEQFF
TRBV28	TRBJ2-3	few	CATGVREAEDTQYF
TRBV14	TRBJ2-7	.	CASSQAAGTFKDEQYF
TRBV4-2	TRBJ1-1	.	CASSPGNTEAFF
TRBV29-1	TRBJ2-1	.	CSAEDGQSSYNEQFF
TRBV7-8	TRBJ1-5	.	CASSLRGGPNQPQHF
TRBV5-4	TRBJ1-2	.	CASSFGGGQGAYGYTF
TRBV7-9	TRBJ2-1	.	CASATASGSGEQFF
TRBV7-9	TRBJ2-4	.	CASSFPTRLAGEKNSQYF
TRBV5-1	TRBJ1-2	.	CASSLAGTVTIYGYTF
TRBV6-5	TRBJ2-5	.	CASSYFGTGGEETQYF
TRBV6-1	TRBJ2-7	.	CASRGEDIYEQYF
TRBV6-1	TRBJ2-1	once	CASSLTSGGYNEQFF
TRBV29-1	TRBJ1-1	once	CSVLVVSEAFF
TRBV5-1	TRBJ1-3	.	CASSKGQSSGNTIYF
TRBV19	TRBJ2-7	.	CASSRDSLGYEQYF
TRBV30	TRBJ2-7	.	CAWSPGGHEQYF